The 30 T cell receptor beta chains presented below share a single source sample, sequenced in a study of beta chain features in type 1 diabetes. General study findings and limits: People with Type 1 diabetes carried modestly yet significantly shorter TCRB CDR3s in all four CD4+ subsets.

The entirety of the isolated RNA underwent reverse transcription, so expressed TCRB transcripts were sequenced. Produced via immunoSEQ multiplex PCR; TCRdb's table is partial and in-frame only. The sample shows hundreds of thousands of clones, roughly 13% of them seen only once. These receptors' antigens are unknown. The specimen sequenced was naive CD4+ T cells from blood. The receptors were sampled from a man aged 30-40 years with type 1 diabetes.

This clone was observed a few times. The V gene is TRBV18, the J gene TRBJ2-1; 8 bases fit TRBD2. The CDR3 is 16 residues long. Germline V gene sequence: CDR1 KGHSH, CDR2 LQKENI. Trimming cost V 1 base and J 3 bases; bases outside gene matches: 5. The CDR3 region is CASSPLGTSGYNEQFF. DNA for the CDR3: TGTGCCAGCTCACCACTCGGAACTAGCGGCTACAATGAGCAGTTCTTC.

The rearrangement joins TRBV11-2 to TRBJ2-1, with 7 positions matching TRBD2. Germline V gives CDR1 SGHAT, CDR2 FQNNGV. The V segment lost 5 bases and the J segment 6 bases; nucleotides outside the gene matches: 19. CDR3 length: 18 amino acids. CDR3 region: CASSPILAGVGLSNEQFF. CDR3 bases: TGTGCCAGCAGCCCGATCTTGGCGGGAGTAGGTTTGTCCAATGAGCAGTTCTTC. Full variable domain (missing parts from reference TRBV11-2 and TRBJ2-1): EAGVAQSPRYKIIEKRQSVAFWCNPISGHATLYWYQQILGQGPKLLIQFQNNGVVDDSQLPKDRFSAERLKGVDSTLKIQPAKLEDSAVYLCASSPILAGVGLSNEQFFGPGTRLTVL.

This clone was observed a few times. V gene TRBV7-3 combines with J gene TRBJ2-7; TRBD1 is a possible D gene (6 bases). This CDR3 contains 13 residues. Germline values: CDR1 SGHTA, CDR2 FQGTGA. Trimming left V 3 bases short and J 9 bases short, with 15 bases between. CDR3 protein: CASSLFQGQVQYF. In DNA form, the CDR3 reads TGTGCCAGCAGCTTGTTTCAGGGGCAGGTGCAGTACTTC.

The sample holds a few counts of this clone. The V gene is TRBV7-3, the J gene TRBJ1-1; possibly TRBD1 for D (6 bases). Germline V gene sequence: CDR1 SGHTA, CDR2 FQGTGA. The CDR3 has 11 amino acids. V was clipped by 0 bases and J by 10 bases, with 6 bases between them. In DNA, the CDR3 is TGTGCCAGCAGCTTAACCAGGGGAGCTTTCTTT. Encoded protein: CASSLTRGAFF.

The J gene is TRBJ2-7, the V gene TRBV14, with a possible D match to TRBD1 (5 bases). CDR3 length equals 14 residues. The germline V gene encodes CDR1 SGHDN and CDR2 FVKESK. V dropped 4 bases and J dropped 3 bases, with 13 bases sitting between them. The CDR3 loop is CASSRNGQGYEQYF. The CDR3 region has the DNA TGTGCCAGCAGCCGAAACGGACAAGGCTACGAGCAGTACTTC.

The gene calls are TRBV18 and TRBJ1-1; the D is unclear. The V end was cut by 2 bases, the J end by 4 bases, with 8 bases between. Looked up from germline, CDR1 is KGHSH and CDR2 is LQKENI. This CDR3 region has 13 residues. CDR3 in amino acids: CASSPGRGTEAFF. CDR3 in DNA: TGTGCCAGCTCACCAGGGCGTGGCACTGAAGCTTTCTTT.

The rearrangement links TRBV5-1 to TRBJ2-6; a weak D match, TRBD2 (6 bases). Deletions cut 4 bases from V and 0 bases from J, with 14 bases between. The V gene's germline CDR1 is SGHRS and CDR2 YFSETQ. CDR3 size: 17 residues. CDR3 loop: CASSPGEGNSGANVLTF. In DNA, the CDR3 is TGCGCCAGCAGCCCGGGAGAGGGCAACTCTGGGGCCAACGTCCTGACTTTC.

The chain is built from TRBV7-9 and TRBJ2-7, with D perhaps matching TRBD2 (5 bases). Trimming shortened V by 3 bases and J by 7 bases, and 13 bases separated the two germline ends. Germline CDR1 and CDR2: SEHNR and FQNEAQ (reference sequence). This CDR3 spans 13 amino acids. The CDR3 loop is CASSFGEGGEQYF. In nucleotides, the CDR3 is TGTGCCAGCAGCTTCGGTGAGGGTGGGGAGCAGTACTTC.

This chain connects TRBV29-1 to TRBJ2-1; 9 bases are a match to TRBD2. Trimming removed 8 bases from V and 6 bases from J; junction bases left unmatched: 11. Per the germline V gene, CDR1 is SQVTM and CDR2 is ANQGSEA. The CDR3 is 14 residues long. CDR3 loop: CSSSPGLAFNEQFF. In DNA form, the CDR3 reads TGCAGCTCAAGTCCGGGACTAGCATTCAATGAGCAGTTCTTC.

The chain employs TRBV7-3 and TRBJ1-1; weak D call: TRBD1 (6 bases). The germline V gene has CDR1 SGHTA and CDR2 FQGTGA. Trimming removed 6 bases from V and 1 base from J, with 9 bases in between. CDR3 length equals 13 residues. CDR3 nucleotides: TGTGCCAGCAGACGGGGACAGAACACTGAAGCTTTCTTT. The encoded protein is CASRRGQNTEAFF. Combining the CDR3 with reference TRBV7-3 and TRBJ1-1 gives the whole variable domain GAGVSQTPSNKVTEKGKYVELRCDPISGHTALYWYRQSLGQGPEFLIYFQGTGAADDSGLPNDRFFAVRPEGSVSTLKIQRTERGDSAVYLCASRRGQNTEAFFGQGTRLTVV.

Only a few counts were recorded for this clone. This chain joins TRBV4-2 and TRBJ2-5; 12 positions match TRBD1. The V segment lost 4 bases and the J segment 5 bases; nucleotides outside the gene matches: 5. Per germline, CDR1 LGHNA and CDR2 YNFKEQ. The CDR3 runs to 15 residues. The CDR3 spells CASSPGQGAGETQYF. The CDR3, as DNA: TGTGCCAGCAGCCCGGGACAGGGGGCTGGGGAGACCCAGTACTTC.

V gene TRBV4-3 combines with J gene TRBJ1-2; 11 bases map to TRBD1. Trimming at V came to 5 bases and at J to 8 bases, leaving 7 bases not matched to a gene. Germline V gene data show CDR1 as LGHNA and CDR2 as YSLEER. The CDR3 runs to 14 residues. For the CDR3, the DNA is TGCGCCAGCAGCGCTGGACAGGGGGCAGGCGGCTACACCTTC. Its translation is CASSAGQGAGGYTF.

This chain joins TRBV29-1 and TRBJ1-5; D gene unclear. CDR3 length equals 12 residues. Germline V CDR1 and CDR2: SQVTM, ANQGSEA. Trimming cost V 4 bases and J 4 bases, with 8 bases left between them. In nucleotides, the CDR3 is TGCAGCGTTGGCGATCTGAATCAGCCCCAGCATTTT. Its translation: CSVGDLNQPQHF.

The rearrangement uses TRBV18 and TRBJ2-5; the match to TRBD1 covers 7 bases. Germline CDR1 and CDR2: KGHSH and LQKENI. V shed 3 bases, J shed 1 base, and the junction held 2 bases outside the gene matches. The CDR3 totals 14 residues. The CDR3 DNA sequence: TGTGCCAGCTCACCCGGGACAGCCCAAGAGACCCAGTACTTC. Translated: CASSPGTAQETQYF. Looking up the rest from reference TRBV18 and TRBJ2-5 gives the full variable domain: NAGVMQNPRHLVRRRGQEARLRCSPMKGHSHVYWYRQLPEEGLKFMVYLQKENIIDESGMPKERFSAEFPKEGPSILRIQQVVRGDSAAYFCASSPGTAQETQYFGPGTRLLVL.

The chain recombines TRBV7-6 with TRBJ2-5; D is unclear. Trimming removed 3 bases from V and 2 bases from J, with 4 bases in between. Germline V gives CDR1 SGHVS, CDR2 FNYEAQ. This CDR3 is 12 amino acids long. CDR3 nucleotide sequence: TGTGCCAGCAGCTTGCTACAAGAGACCCAGTACTTC. Its protein product is CASSLLQETQYF.

There are a few counts of this clone. The chain is built from TRBV5-4 and TRBJ1-5, with a weak D call TRBD1 (6 bases). CDR3 length equals 18 residues. Germline CDR1 SGHNT, CDR2 YYREEE (reference sequence). V lost 3 bases to trimming and J lost 4 bases, with 23 bases between them. CDR3 coding DNA: TGTGCCAGCAGCTCGATGACACATTCTCAACAGGGTAATCAGCCCCAGCATTTT. Its translation is CASSSMTHSQQGNQPQHF.

There are a few counts of this clone. DNA for the CDR3: TGTGCCAGCGGGCCCCCTTATAAGGACTACACCTTC. Translated: CASGPPYKDYTF. The chain carries TRBV7-9 and TRBJ1-2; D gene ambiguous. The CDR3 extends over 12 amino acids. V gave up 8 bases and J gave up 10 bases, with 17 bases separating them. Per germline, CDR1 SEHNR and CDR2 FQNEAQ (reference sequence). The complete variable domain, with remaining parts taken from reference TRBV7-9 and TRBJ1-2, reads DTGVSQNPRHKITKRGQNVTFRCDPISEHNRLYWYRQTLGQGPEFLTYFQNEAQLEKSRLLSDRFSAERPKGSFSTLEIQRTEQGDSAMYLCASGPPYKDYTFGSGTRLTVV.

This clone was seen only a few times. This rearrangement joins TRBV6-5 to TRBJ2-5; 8 positions match TRBD2. There are 12 residues in the CDR3. Trimming at V came to 10 bases and at J to 4 bases, leaving 5 bases not matched to a gene. Germline loops: CDR1 MNHEY, CDR2 SVGAGI. The CDR3 DNA reads TGTGCCACCGCGACTAGCGTAGAGACCCAGTACTTC. This translates into CATATSVETQYF.

The V and J genes are TRBV2 and TRBJ2-1; 10 nucleotides agree with TRBD2. This CDR3 comprises 15 residues. The germline V gene encodes CDR1 SNHLY and CDR2 FYNNEI. The V segment lost 6 bases and the J segment 4 bases; nucleotides outside the gene matches: 6. CDR3 sequence reads: CASRSASGRYNEQFF. The CDR3 region has the DNA TGTGCCAGCAGGTCGGCTAGCGGGAGATACAATGAGCAGTTCTTC.

This clone was counted only a few times. The genes are TRBV6-5 and TRBJ2-7, with TRBD2 identical over 8 bases. J gave up 3 bases and V 6 bases, and 7 bases lay outside the gene matches. CDR3 length equals 14 residues. From germline, CDR1 is MNHEY and CDR2 SVGAGI. The DNA of the CDR3 is TGTGCCAGCAGCCGACTAGCGAGAGACTACGAGCAGTACTTC. Its protein product is CASSRLARDYEQYF.

This clone was seen a handful of times. V usage is TRBV5-4 and J usage is TRBJ2-5; D is possibly TRBD2 (6 bases). The germline gives CDR1 SGHNT, CDR2 YYREEE (reference sequence). This CDR3 spans 13 amino acids. V was shortened by 1 base and J by 4 bases, with 8 bases between the two germline ends. The DNA for the CDR3 is TGTGCCAGCAGCTTGCCCGGGGGAGAGACCCAGTACTTC. It codes for CASSLPGGETQYF.

V usage is TRBV4-2 and J usage is TRBJ1-3; a weak D match, TRBD1 (6 bases). The CDR3 spans 16 residues. V dropped 0 bases and J dropped 2 bases, with 11 bases sitting between them. Germline V gives CDR1 LGHNA, CDR2 YNFKEQ. CDR3 DNA: TGTGCCAGCAGCCAAGAGGCAGGGGCTCCTGGAAACACCATATATTTT. Translating gives CASSQEAGAPGNTIYF.

This clone showed up just a few times. The gene calls are TRBV28 and TRBJ2-6; no clear D. The V gene lost 7 bases and the J gene lost 4 bases, with 17 bases spanning the gap. The CDR3 extends over 16 amino acids. CDR1 MDHEN and CDR2 SYDVKM come from the germline V gene. The CDR3 loop is CASTETLVSGANVLTF. In DNA, the CDR3 is TGTGCCAGCACAGAAACCCTTGTGTCGGGGGCCAACGTCCTGACTTTC.

The genes are TRBV5-1 and TRBJ2-7; 7 nucleotides align to TRBD2. V gave up 1 base and J gave up 0 bases; unmatched junction bases: 4. The CDR3 runs to 15 residues. The germline V gene has CDR1 SGHRS and CDR2 YFSETQ. In DNA form, the CDR3 reads TGCGCCAGCAGCTTGTTGGCGGGAGCCTCCTACGAGCAGTACTTC. Translation: CASSLLAGASYEQYF.

This clone has a handful of counts. The gene calls are TRBV2 and TRBJ1-1; D is unresolved. V lost 6 bases to trimming and J lost 3 bases, with 8 bases between them. From germline, CDR1 is SNHLY and CDR2 FYNNEI. The CDR3 has 12 amino acids. The CDR3 loop reads CASSSRYTEAFF. The DNA for the CDR3 is TGTGCCAGCAGCTCCCGGTACACTGAAGCTTTCTTT.

The chain couples TRBV15 to TRBJ1-1; the match to TRBD1 covers 7 bases. The V gene's germline CDR1 is LNHNV and CDR2 YYDKDF (reference sequence). Germline trimming cut 4 bases from V and 11 bases from J; bases unmatched to any gene: 10. The CDR3 is 13 amino acids. The CDR3 loop is CATSNRQGALAFF. CDR3 DNA: TGTGCCACCAGCAACAGACAGGGAGCGCTGGCTTTCTTT. Based on the CDR3 plus reference TRBV15 and TRBJ1-1, the full variable domain is DAMVIQNPRYQVTQFGKPVTLSCSQTLNHNVMYWYQQKSSQAPKLLFHYYDKDFNNEADTPDNFQSRRPNTSFCFLDIRSPGLGDTAMYLCATSNRQGALAFFGQGTRLTVV.

V gene TRBV5-1 combines with J gene TRBJ2-5; 10 bases align to TRBD2. CDR1 is SGHRS and CDR2 is YFSETQ in the germline V gene. The CDR3 is made up of 17 amino acids. J gave up 5 bases and V 0 bases, and 10 bases lay outside the gene matches. The chain's CDR3 is CASSLGASGSSGETQYF. DNA of the CDR3: TGCGCCAGCAGCTTGGGGGCTAGCGGGAGCTCCGGGGAGACCCAGTACTTC.

V usage is TRBV6-6 and J usage is TRBJ1-1; TRBD1 aligns across 8 bases. The CDR3 spans 16 residues. Looked up from germline, CDR1 is MNHNY and CDR2 is SVGAGI (reference sequence). Trimming at V came to 5 bases and at J to 2 bases, leaving 10 bases not matched to a gene. CDR3 protein: CASSTTGGGLNTEAFF. The CDR3, as DNA: TGTGCCAGCAGTACTACAGGGGGGGGTCTTAACACTGAAGCTTTCTTT.

This clone was observed a few times. The chain combines TRBV6-5 with TRBJ1-5; no clear D. With 2 bases removed from V and 2 bases from J, the gap between germline ends came to 10 bases. Germline V gene lookup returns CDR1 MNHEY and CDR2 SVGAGI. This CDR3 is built from 15 residues. The CDR3 DNA sequence: TGTGCCAGCAGTTACAACCGCGGGGGCAATCAGCCCCAGCATTTT. Translation: CASSYNRGGNQPQHF.

This clone was detected a few times. This chain joins TRBV4-2 and TRBJ2-7; TRBD2 agrees at 9 bases. This CDR3 spans 16 amino acids. Germline trimming cut 0 bases from V and 5 bases from J; bases unmatched to any gene: 8. Per the germline V gene, CDR1 is LGHNA and CDR2 is YNFKEQ. The CDR3 DNA reads TGTGCCAGCAGCCAAGATGTAGCGGGAGATCTCCACGAGCAGTACTTC. This codes for CASSQDVAGDLHEQYF.